This T cell receptor (beta chain) was captured in a study of cytomegalovirus exposure and HLA in healthy donors. V was clipped by 3 bases and J by 3 bases; unmatched bases: 14. Per germline, CDR1 SGHAT and CDR2 FQNNGV. CDR3 length equals 18 residues. PCR employed 60 Vbeta and 13 Jbeta primers. The table came from immunoSEQ multiplex PCR; TCRdb's copy has only in-frame clones and leaves some out. The table includes roughly 200,000 clones, roughly 85% detected once. The clonotype originates from a woman in her fifties or sixties in good health and CMV-seronegative. The chain employs TRBV11-2 and TRBJ2-7; 10 nucleotides match TRBD2. The source material was PBMCs. In DNA, the CDR3 is TGTGCCAGCAGCTTCGACAGGGTGGGTAGCGGGGGGATCTACGAGCAGTACTTC. Protein sequence: CASSFDRVGSGGIYEQYF.